This entry lists 11 T cell receptor beta chains sequenced from one sample in a study of early stage breast cancer tumors. TCRdb's table, derived via immunoSEQ multiplex PCR, lists solely in-frame clones and lacks some. The sample yields about 72,000 clones, approximately 79% seen once. The sequencing input was blood. The source of these receptors is a person aged 55 to 75 with breast cancer.

DNA of the CDR3: TGTGCCAGCTCACCACGAAGGGCGATTGCTAATGAAAAACTGTTTTTT. It is translated as CASSPRRAIANEKLFF. The J gene is TRBJ1-4, the V gene TRBV18, with D hard to call. CDR1 is KGHSH and CDR2 is LQKENI in the germline V gene. CDR3 length: 16 residues. Between the trimmed V and J ends, which lost 1 base and 3 bases, there was a span of 12 bases.

This clone was seen only a few times. This chain connects TRBV6-1 to TRBJ2-7; TRBD2 matches 7 bases. J gave up 2 bases and V 4 bases, and 2 bases lay outside the gene matches. Per the germline V gene, CDR1 is MNHNS and CDR2 is SASEGT. There are 13 residues in the CDR3. CDR3 sequence reads: CASSAGTTYEQYF. CDR3 DNA: TGTGCCAGCAGTGCCGGGACTACCTACGAGCAGTACTTC.

The chain has TRBV6-1 and TRBJ1-5; D uncertain. With 5 bases removed from V and 1 base from J, the gap between germline ends came to 12 bases. This CDR3 is built from 15 residues. The germline V gene encodes CDR1 MNHNS and CDR2 SASEGT. The CDR3 coding sequence is TGTGCCAGCAGTCCTCGGGAGATGAGCAATCAGCCCCAGCATTTT. Its protein product is CASSPREMSNQPQHF.

This sequence joins TRBV5-1 and TRBJ1-2; TRBD1 might be the D (5 bases). The CDR3 consists of 15 residues. Germline V CDR1 and CDR2: SGHRS, YFSETQ. The ends were cut back, 4 bases at V and 2 bases at J, with 15 bases in the middle. The CDR3 loop reads CASSLDRMDNYGYTF. In nucleotides, the CDR3 is TGCGCCAGCAGCCTTGACAGAATGGACAACTATGGCTACACCTTC.

The sample holds one count of this clone. The chain carries TRBV30 and TRBJ2-3; TRBD2 aligns across 14 bases. The V segment lost 0 bases and the J segment 3 bases; nucleotides outside the gene matches: 5. CDR3 size: 17 residues. The germline V gene has CDR1 GTSNPN and CDR2 SVGIG (reference sequence). The chain's CDR3 is CAWSVPGLAGVTDTQYF. CDR3 coding DNA: TGTGCCTGGAGTGTACCGGGACTAGCGGGAGTTACAGATACGCAGTATTTT.

This rearrangement joins TRBV28 to TRBJ1-3; no firm D call. The CDR3 spans 14 residues. Trimming took off 6 bases at V and 2 bases at J, with 11 bases between the two ends. Germline lookup yields CDR1 MDHEN and CDR2 SYDVKM. This CDR3 is CASSLTLTGNTIYF. The CDR3 nucleotides read TGTGCCAGCAGCTTAACTCTAACTGGAAACACCATATATTTT.

This clone was seen a few times. The chain combines TRBV11-2 with TRBJ1-1, with D unclear. Germline values: CDR1 SGHAT, CDR2 FQNNGV. The CDR3 has 14 amino acids. The V end was cut by 1 base, the J end by 1 base, with 7 bases between. CDR3 loop: CASSLAWANTEAFF. The CDR3 nucleotides are TGTGCCAGCAGCTTAGCTTGGGCGAACACTGAAGCTTTCTTT. The variable domain in full, with the rest retrieved from reference TRBV11-2 and TRBJ1-1, is EAGVAQSPRYKIIEKRQSVAFWCNPISGHATLYWYQQILGQGPKLLIQFQNNGVVDDSQLPKDRFSAERLKGVDSTLKIQPAKLEDSAVYLCASSLAWANTEAFFGQGTRLTVV.

V gene TRBV9 combines with J gene TRBJ1-4; D not certain. V shed 0 bases and J shed 7 bases, with 7 bases lying between them. Germline V CDR1 and CDR2: SGDLS, YYNGEE. The CDR3 has 13 amino acids. The CDR3 DNA is TGTGCCAGCAGCGTAGGGGGTAGTGAAAAACTGTTTTTT. This sequence encodes CASSVGGSEKLFF.

The V call is TRBV7-9, the J call TRBJ2-1; D is unresolved. The CDR3 contains 13 residues. Germline V gene data show CDR1 as SEHNR and CDR2 as FQNEAQ (reference sequence). Trimming pared 2 bases from V and 8 bases from J, leaving 10 bases between. CDR3: CASSLSRAYEQFF. Written as DNA, the CDR3 is TGTGCCAGCAGCTTATCTCGAGCCTATGAGCAGTTCTTC.

This rearrangement joins TRBV11-2 to TRBJ1-1, with D possibly matching TRBD1 (5 bases). The CDR3 totals 15 residues. Trimming left V 5 bases short and J 4 bases short, with 17 bases between. Looked up from germline, CDR1 is SGHAT and CDR2 is FQNNGV. CDR3 sequence: CASSRGGTRGTEAFF. DNA of the CDR3: TGTGCCAGCAGCCGGGGGGGTACACGCGGCACTGAAGCTTTCTTT.

The chain recombines TRBV7-2 with TRBJ2-7; TRBD2 agrees at 7 bases. CDR1 and CDR2 from the germline V gene are SGHTA and FQGNSA. Losses at the gene ends were 4 bases for V and 1 base for J; bases not matched to a gene: 4. The CDR3 is 14 amino acids. CDR3 bases: TGTGCCAGCAGCTCGAAGCGGGGATCCTACGAGCAGTACTTC. Encoded protein: CASSSKRGSYEQYF.